These T cell receptor beta chains were read from a single sample in a study of human T cells and chemical hapten exposure. A single record per CDR3 protein comes from TCRdb applying MiXCR to the RACE reads. The sample consists of approximately 400,000 distinct CDR3 sequences, about 4.8% of them appearing once. This specimen consisted of whole blood, obtained in connection with sensitization to the hapten diphenylcyclopropenone (DPC). The receptors were gathered from a woman aged 50 to 65 with alopecia areata. Some clones in this sample may be carry-over from other donors' samples. The CDR3 runs from the conserved cysteine through the conserved F or W. The D gene is left open where the match is weak. Rows give clone size only sometimes, using once, few, many, or a class for an expanded clone.

abundance	d_gene	v_gene	j_gene	CDR3nt	CDR3aa
few	NA	TRBV12-3/TRBV12-4	TRBJ2-1	TGTGCCAGCAGTTTATTGGGACAAGTCAATGAGCAGTTCTTC	CASSLLGQVNEQFF
few	TRBD2	TRBV4-2	TRBJ2-1	TGTGCCAGCAGCCAGTTAGCGGGACCCTTGGGGAGTGAGCAGTTCTTC	CASSQLAGPLGSEQFF
many	TRBD2	TRBV7-2	TRBJ2-3	TGTGCCAGCAGCCGGACTAGCGGGGTCACAGATACGCAGTATTTT	CASSRTSGVTDTQYF
NA	NA	TRBV5-1	TRBJ2-2	TGCGCCAGCAGCTTGGTATGGCTTGACACCGGGGAGCTGTTTTTT	CASSLVWLDTGELFF
few	NA	TRBV28	TRBJ1-6	TGTGCCAGCAGTCCTAGGGGTCCCTATAATTCACCCCTCCACTTT	CASSPRGPYNSPLHF
many	NA	TRBV5-6	TRBJ1-2	TGTGCCAGCAGCTTGGAGGTAGGGATGACCTATGGCTACACCTTC	CASSLEVGMTYGYTF
many	NA	TRBV20-1	TRBJ2-1	TGCAGTGTCCGCGAGCAGTTCTTC	CSVREQFF
few	NA	TRBV28	TRBJ2-7	TGTGCCAGCAGTTCGACCCCCCCCAGAACCTACGAGCAGTACTTC	CASSSTPPRTYEQYF
few	NA	TRBV7-9	TRBJ2-3	TGTGCCAGCAGCTTAGTGAGTCATACGCAGTATTTT	CASSLVSHTQYF
many	TRBD2	TRBV12-3/TRBV12-4	TRBJ2-1	TGTGCCAGCAGTTCTAGCGGGGGGCTAAATGAGCAGTTCTTC	CASSSSGGLNEQFF
NA	TRBD1	TRBV28	TRBJ1-4	TGTGCCAGCGGCCACAGGGGGAAGAAGGAAAAACTGTTTTTT	CASGHRGKKEKLFF
NA	NA	TRBV28	TRBJ1-1	TGTGCCAGCAGTTTTCGTCCTCTGAACACTGAAGCTTTCTTT	CASSFRPLNTEAFF
few	NA	TRBV6-1	TRBJ2-5	TGTGCCAGCACCACCAGACAAGAGACCCAGTACTTC	CASTTRQETQYF
many	NA	TRBV4-2	TRBJ2-7	TGTGCCAGCAGCCAAGACCTTGTGTACGAGCAGTACTTC	CASSQDLVYEQYF
many	TRBD1	TRBV6-2/TRBV6-3	TRBJ2-5	TGTGCCAGCAGTCCAGGGGGAAACTTCCAAGAGACCCAGTACTTC	CASSPGGNFQETQYF
many	NA	TRBV7-9	TRBJ1-1	TGTGCCAGCAGCTTAGAACAGGAGAACACTGAAGCTTTCTTT	CASSLEQENTEAFF
few	NA	TRBV10-3	TRBJ1-1	TGTGCCATCAGTGACAGGGACACTGAAGCTTTCTTT	CAISDRDTEAFF
NA	NA	TRBV6-1	TRBJ1-1	TGTGCCAGCCCCAAGGGGCACCCCCTGAACACTGAAGCTTTCTTT	CASPKGHPLNTEAFF
few	NA	TRBV10-3	TRBJ1-3	TGTGCCACGGATTCGGGGCAGGGCTCTGGAAACACCATATATTTT	CATDSGQGSGNTIYF
few	TRBD1	TRBV7-9	TRBJ2-2	TGTGCCAGCAGCGGGACAGGGTCGAACACCGGGGAGCTGTTTTTT	CASSGTGSNTGELFF
many	TRBD1	TRBV4-2	TRBJ1-1	TGTGCCAGCAGCCAGAACGACAGGGGTCTTCTCTTT	CASSQNDRGLLF
many	NA	TRBV11-3	TRBJ2-7	TGTGCCAGCAGCTTAGGGGCAGGGAACTTCTACGAGCAGTACTTC	CASSLGAGNFYEQYF
many	TRBD1	TRBV2	TRBJ1-2	TGTGCCAGCAGGCCCCTCCCCGGGACAGGGGGGCTTGGCTACACCTTC	CASRPLPGTGGLGYTF
many	NA	TRBV12-3/TRBV12-4	TRBJ1-1	TGTGCCAGCAGTTTTCGGGGTGCGGTATTGAACACTGAAGCTTTCTTT	CASSFRGAVLNTEAFF
many	NA	TRBV2	TRBJ1-5	TGTGCCAGCAGTGAAGAGTACAATCAGCCCCAGCATTTT	CASSEEYNQPQHF
many	NA	TRBV12-3/TRBV12-4	TRBJ2-7	TGTGCCAGCAGGAGGACCGGCGAGCAGTACTTC	CASRRTGEQYF
few	TRBD1	TRBV20-1	TRBJ2-3	TGCAGTGCCGGGACAGGTTCTAGCACAGATACGCAGTATTTT	CSAGTGSSTDTQYF
many	TRBD2	TRBV19	TRBJ2-1	TGTGCCAGTAGAAGGGTTCTTAGCGGGAGAGTTTACAATGAGCAGTTCTTC	CASRRVLSGRVYNEQFF
NA	TRBD2	TRBV20-1	TRBJ2-7	TGCAGTGCTAGAGATAACCTAGCGGGACTTCTTAGGTCCTACGAGCAGTACTTC	CSARDNLAGLLRSYEQYF
many	NA	TRBV5-1	TRBJ2-3	TGCGCCAGCAGCTTGATGCCGAGCACAGATACGCAGTATTTT	CASSLMPSTDTQYF
few	NA	TRBV29-1	TRBJ2-7	TGCAGCGTTGTGGGGGGCATTTCCTACGAGCAGTACTTC	CSVVGGISYEQYF
many	NA	TRBV7-9	TRBJ1-4	TGTGCCAGCAGCGCAGACGACAGGTTATCGTCAACTAATGAAAAACTGTTTTTT	CASSADDRLSSTNEKLFF
many	NA	TRBV29-1	TRBJ1-2	TGCAGCGTTCTTCAGGGAAATGGTGGCTACACCTTC	CSVLQGNGGYTF
many	TRBD2	TRBV20-1	TRBJ2-7	TGCAGTGCCCCCGTAGCGGGGGAGTACGAGCAGTACTTC	CSAPVAGEYEQYF
many	TRBD1	TRBV7-9	TRBJ1-4	TGTGCCAGCAGCTTAGGTCCGACAGGGGGAAGTGAAAAACTGTTTTTT	CASSLGPTGGSEKLFF
NA	NA	TRBV28	TRBJ2-7	TGTGCCAGCAGGGACTACGAGCAGTACTTC	CASRDYEQYF
many	NA	TRBV7-9	TRBJ1-1	TGTGCCAGCAGCTTAGTTCAAGGGGCGGGCACTGAAGCTTTCTTT	CASSLVQGAGTEAFF
NA	TRBD1	TRBV19	TRBJ2-1	TGTGCCAGTAGTGCGAAAGGGGGCACCTACAATGAGCAGTTCTTC	CASSAKGGTYNEQFF
many	NA	TRBV5-6	TRBJ2-1	TGTGCCAGCAGCTTGGGAACTCATGTGGGGAAAAAGCAGTTCTTC	CASSLGTHVGKKQFF
many	NA	TRBV12-3/TRBV12-4	TRBJ2-7	TGTGCCAGCAGCTCTCTTTACTACGAGCAGTACTTC	CASSSLYYEQYF
few	TRBD1	TRBV5-4	TRBJ1-1	TGTGCCAGCAGCCGTCCGACAGGGGTGAACACTGAAGCTTTCTTT	CASSRPTGVNTEAFF
many	NA	TRBV4-3	TRBJ2-1	TGCGCCAGCAGCCTCGAAAGGGTATCCTACAATGAGCAGTTCTTC	CASSLERVSYNEQFF
few	NA	TRBV21-1	TRBJ1-1	TGTGCCAGCGGTCCGGGACCGAGACCTAGGATTGGGGAGGACACTGAAGCTTTCTTT	CASGPGPRPRIGEDTEAFF
many	NA	TRBV7-9	TRBJ2-2	TGTGCCAGCAGCTTCGGCAGGGACACCGGGGAGCTGTTTTTT	CASSFGRDTGELFF
many	NA	TRBV6-5	TRBJ1-1	TGTGCCAGCCAGGGCCCCACTGAAGCTTTCTTT	CASQGPTEAFF
many	NA	TRBV6-5	TRBJ2-3	TGTGCCAGCAGTTACTCTAAAGTCGGGGGCGGCACAGATACGCAGTATTTT	CASSYSKVGGGTDTQYF
NA	NA	TRBV18	TRBJ2-1	TGTGCCAGCTCACCTTACCTAGTCGATGAGCAGTTCTTC	CASSPYLVDEQFF
NA	NA	TRBV27	TRBJ2-5	TGTGCCAGCAGTTGGACTGGGGAACAAGAGACCCAGTACTTC	CASSWTGEQETQYF
NA	NA	TRBV7-9	TRBJ2-7	TGTGCCAGCAGCGGGGCAGTCTCCTACGAGCAGTACTTC	CASSGAVSYEQYF
many	TRBD1	TRBV28	TRBJ2-7	TGTGCCAGCAGTTCCGGGACAGGGATCTACGAGCAGTACTTC	CASSSGTGIYEQYF
NA	NA	TRBV2	TRBJ2-7	TGTGCCAGCAGTTTGGGCCCCGACGAGCAGTACTTC	CASSLGPDEQYF
NA	NA	TRBV13	TRBJ2-4	TGTGCCAGCAGCGGAGATGGGGTAGCCAAAAACATTCAGTACTTC	CASSGDGVAKNIQYF
many	TRBD1	TRBV5-6	TRBJ1-2	TGTGCCAGCAGCCTTCAGCGGGACAGGGGCATTGGCTACACCTTC	CASSLQRDRGIGYTF
few	NA	TRBV4-3	TRBJ2-3	TGCGCCAGCAGCCAATTCTCGGGGGCTTACACAGATACGCAGTATTTT	CASSQFSGAYTDTQYF
many	NA	TRBV29-1	TRBJ1-4	TGCAGCGTTGAAGTGCGCGAGGGAGGCGAAAAACTGTTTTTT	CSVEVREGGEKLFF
few	NA	TRBV29-1	TRBJ1-1	TGCAGCGTTGACGGGGTGGAGTCTGAAGCTTTCTTT	CSVDGVESEAFF